This passage covers 11 T cell receptor beta chains from one sample sequenced in a study of human T cells and chemical hapten exposure. The time point here: pre-sensitization, week 0. This sample's treatment: therapeutic diphenylcyclopropenone sensitization with weekly scalp DPC. MiXCR was run by TCRdb on the RACE reads, yielding one entry per CDR3 protein. Among about 85,000 distinct CDR3 sequences listed, around 8.8% were seen once. Sequenced here: whole blood, sampled in connection with sensitization to the hapten diphenylcyclopropenone (DPC). These receptors were obtained from a man aged 40-49 years with alopecia areata. Some clones in this sample may be carry-over from other donors' samples.

The chain carries TRBV10-3 and TRBJ2-3, with a tentative D call TRBD1 (5 bases). Deletions cut 9 bases from V and 2 bases from J, with 12 bases between. Looked up from germline, CDR1 is ENHRY and CDR2 is SYGVKD. The CDR3 spans 13 residues. The DNA of the CDR3 is TGTGCCATACAGGCAGACCCCACAGATACGCAGTATTTT. It encodes CAIQADPTDTQYF.

V and J are TRBV30 and TRBJ1-2; D possibly corresponds to TRBD1 (6 bases). V was pared by 3 bases and J by 6 bases, with 17 bases between. Germline CDR1 reads GTSNPN; CDR2 reads SVGIG (reference sequence). The CDR3 covers 14 residues. The CDR3 here is CAWRWGAQRNGYTF. The CDR3 DNA follows: TGTGCCTGGAGATGGGGGGCGCAACGGAATGGCTACACCTTC.

V gene TRBV7-2 combines with J gene TRBJ1-3; a weak D match, TRBD1 (6 bases). The CDR3 runs to 16 residues. CDR1 and CDR2 (germline): SGHTA, FQGNSA. V was clipped by 0 bases and J by 2 bases, with 11 bases between them. The CDR3 DNA reads TGTGCCAGCAGCTTAGCAGGGCAGGGGACTGGAAACACCATATATTTT. Translated: CASSLAGQGTGNTIYF.

This clonotype was recorded at least ten times. The CDR3 region has the DNA TGTGCCAGCAGCTTGTTAAAACTAGCGGGCACAGATACGCAGTATTTT. This encodes CASSLLKLAGTDTQYF. J is TRBJ2-3 and V is TRBV5-4, with 8 bases lining up with TRBD2. The trim removed 1 base at V and 1 base at J, leaving 5 bases unmatched. CDR1 SGHNT and CDR2 YYREEE come from the germline V gene (reference sequence). This CDR3 spans 16 amino acids.

The V and J genes are TRBV5-1 and TRBJ2-7; 10 bases match TRBD1. CDR3 length: 15 amino acids. Per the germline V gene, CDR1 is SGHRS and CDR2 is YFSETQ. With V trimmed by 0 bases and J by 4 bases, 4 bases remained unmatched. CDR3 sequence (DNA): TGCGCCAGCAGCTTGGCCAGGACAGGGGGGTACGAGCAGTACTTC. This codes for CASSLARTGGYEQYF.

The chain combines TRBV7-2 with TRBJ2-1; D may match TRBD1 or TRBD2 (7 bases each). Germline V lookup: CDR1 SGHTA, CDR2 FQGNSA. The CDR3 covers 15 residues. Trimming pared 4 bases from V and 5 bases from J, leaving 15 bases between. The CDR3 region has the DNA TGTGCCAGCAGCTCCCAGGGGGGGTGGGACAATGAGCAGTTCTTC. It yields the protein CASSSQGGWDNEQFF.

This clonotype was seen many times. The V call is TRBV2, the J call TRBJ2-3; D gene unclear. The CDR3 covers 13 residues. CDR1 is SNHLY and CDR2 is FYNNEI in the germline V gene. The V and J ends lost 5 bases and 1 base respectively, with 7 bases between them. The DNA of the CDR3 is TGTGCCAGCAGTTTCTCTCGCACAGATACGCAGTATTTT. This translates into CASSFSRTDTQYF.

The table lists this clonotype with many counts. The chain recombines TRBV10-3 with TRBJ2-7, with 7 bases fitting TRBD1. The CDR3 spans 16 residues. Losses at the gene ends were 3 bases for V and 1 base for J; bases not matched to a gene: 9. Germline CDR1 ENHRY, CDR2 SYGVKD. The CDR3 reads CAISDPGTANSYEQYV. The CDR3 DNA reads as TGTGCCATCAGTGATCCCGGGACAGCAAATTCCTACGAGCAGTACGTC.

This clonotype was seen repeatedly, ten times or more. The V and J genes are TRBV20-1 and TRBJ2-5; D is perhaps TRBD2 (5 bases). Per the germline V gene, CDR1 is DFQATT and CDR2 is SNEGSKA (reference sequence). This CDR3 has 12 amino acids. V shed 0 bases and J shed 5 bases, with 7 bases lying between them. Here the CDR3 DNA reads TGCAGTGCTAGAGATACGGGGGAGACCCAGTACTTC. Protein sequence: CSARDTGETQYF.

The chain carries TRBV27 and TRBJ2-7, with D possibly matching TRBD1 (6 bases). The germline V gene has CDR1 MNHEY and CDR2 SMNVEV (reference sequence). The CDR3 extends over 14 amino acids. Deletions cut 5 bases from V and 7 bases from J, with 18 bases between. The CDR3 sequence: CASSQPIPTGEQYF. The CDR3 DNA follows: TGTGCCAGCAGTCAGCCGATACCCACAGGGGAGCAGTACTTC.

This clonotype was picked up many times. The chain has TRBV12-3 or TRBV12-4 and TRBJ2-5; D assignment may be TRBD1 or TRBD2 (5 bases each). V dropped 4 bases and J dropped 0 bases, with 12 bases sitting between them. CDR3 size: 15 residues. The CDR3 bases are TGTGCCAGCAGTTCTGGGACCTTGTACCAAGAGACCCAGTACTTC. As protein: CASSSGTLYQETQYF.